The rows below give T cell receptor beta chains drawn from one sample of a study of T cell responses to AZD1222 COVID-19 vaccine. Generated by immunoSEQ multiplex PCR, the TCRdb table keeps only in-frame clones and is missing some. The sample has 70,000 to 90,000 clones; about 92% are singletons. The starting material was peripheral blood, obtained on day 0 of AZD1222 vaccination. Receptors originate from an adult in good health. Each CDR3 is given with its conserved first and last residue. Each record gives: CDR3 protein, CDR3 DNA, J gene, V gene, D gene, clone size. The D gene is left open where the match is weak. Clone size is shown for a subset of rows, as once, few, many or a class of expanded clone.

CASSEKVYSFYTF | TGTGCCAGCAGTGAGAAGGTTTATAGTTTCTACACCTTC | TRBJ1-2 | TRBV2 | - | -
CASSYDGGNEKLFF | TGCGCCAGCAGCTACGACGGCGGGAATGAAAAACTGTTTTTT | TRBJ1-4 | TRBV5-1 | - | -
CASSFGQNYGYTF | TGTGCCAGCAGTTTCGGACAGAACTATGGCTACACCTTC | TRBJ1-2 | TRBV27 | - | -
CASRPSGTTDTQYF | TGTGCCAGCAGGCCTAGCGGAACCACAGATACGCAGTATTTT | TRBJ2-3 | TRBV6-4 | TRBD2 | -
CASITSGNQPQHF | TGTGCCAGCATTACGTCCGGGAATCAGCCCCAGCATTTT | TRBJ1-5 | TRBV28 | - | -
CASSEGGAGMNTEAFF | TGTGCCAGCAGTGAAGGGGGCGCCGGCATGAACACTGAAGCTTTCTTT | TRBJ1-1 | TRBV2 | - | -
CASGIPNEQFF | TGTGCCAGTGGGATTCCCAATGAGCAGTTCTTC | TRBJ2-1 | TRBV19 | - | -
CAWSSSGRSYEQYF | TGTGCCTGGAGTTCTAGCGGGAGATCCTACGAGCAGTACTTC | TRBJ2-7 | TRBV30 | TRBD2 | -
CASSQSRTGAVRETQYF | TGTGCCAGCAGTCAATCTCGGACAGGCGCGGTGAGGGAGACCCAGTACTTC | TRBJ2-5 | TRBV14 | TRBD1 | -
CASSEWGSSYNEQFF | TGTGCCAGCAGTGAGTGGGGGAGCTCCTACAATGAGCAGTTCTTC | TRBJ2-1 | TRBV28 | - | -
CASSLDSHRAGYEQYF | TGTGCCAGCAGCTTGGACAGCCACCGAGCGGGCTACGAGCAGTACTTC | TRBJ2-7 | TRBV7-9 | - | once
CASSWGAPEKLFF | TGTGCCAGCTCATGGGGGGCACCTGAAAAACTGTTTTTT | TRBJ1-4 | TRBV18 | - | -
CASSLLAGGPEEQYF | TGCGCCAGCAGCTTGTTAGCGGGGGGGCCGGAGGAGCAGTACTTC | TRBJ2-7 | TRBV5-1 | TRBD2 | -
CAWSAPHGAGTEAFF | TGTGCCTGGAGTGCCCCGCACGGGGCGGGGACTGAAGCTTTCTTT | TRBJ1-1 | TRBV30 | - | -
CASSEDSLTEAFF | TGTGCCAGCAGTGAAGACAGTCTCACTGAAGCTTTCTTT | TRBJ1-1 | TRBV2 | - | few
CASSLEHFVSYNSPLHF | TGCGCCAGCAGCTTGGAACACTTCGTCTCCTATAATTCACCCCTCCACTTT | TRBJ1-6 | TRBV5-1 | - | -
CASSLRDSSYGYTF | TGTGCCAGCAGCTTGAGGGACAGCTCTTATGGCTACACCTTC | TRBJ1-2 | TRBV5-6 | TRBD1 | -
CASRRTPGTEVMDEKLFF | TGTGCCAGCAGACGAACCCCCGGGACAGAGGTTATGGATGAAAAACTGTTTTTT | TRBJ1-4 | TRBV7-6 | TRBD1 | -
CASSRSGANEKLFF | TGTGCCAGCTCACGGTCAGGAGCTAATGAAAAACTGTTTTTT | TRBJ1-4 | TRBV18 | - | -
CASSELGAGVGEETQYF | TGTGCCAGCAGTGAATTGGGAGCGGGAGTTGGGGAAGAGACCCAGTACTTC | TRBJ2-5 | TRBV6-1 | TRBD2 | medium-sized
CASSEQGGLAKNIQYF | TGTGCCAGCAGCGAACAGGGGGGGCTAGCCAAAAACATTCAGTACTTC | TRBJ2-4 | TRBV21-1 | - | once
CASSSVGLQETQYF | TGTGCCAGCAGCTCAGTAGGGTTACAAGAGACCCAGTACTTC | TRBJ2-5 | TRBV7-9 | - | -
CASSSSGQDNVLTF | TGCGCCAGCAGCTCCTCGGGACAGGACAACGTCCTGACTTTC | TRBJ2-6 | TRBV5-1 | TRBD1 | -
CASSPQDRPAGTEAFF | TGTGCCAGCAGTCCCCAGGACAGGCCGGCGGGGACTGAAGCTTTCTTT | TRBJ1-1 | TRBV5-5 | TRBD1 | -
CASKITGEQYF | TGTGCCAGCAAGATCACAGGGGAACAGTACTTC | TRBJ2-7 | TRBV7-2 | TRBD1 | -
CASSLGGSYEQYF | TGCGCCAGCAGCCTCGGTGGGTCCTACGAGCAGTACTTC | TRBJ2-7 | TRBV4-1 | - | -
CASSLRPGDTEAFF | TGTGCCAGCAGCTTGAGACCCGGGGACACTGAAGCTTTCTTT | TRBJ1-1 | TRBV5-6 | - | -
CASRGGTYMNTEAFF | TGTGCCAGCAGGGGGGGGACGTATATGAACACTGAAGCTTTCTTT | TRBJ1-1 | TRBV28 | - | -